This TCR beta chain was captured in a study of PD-1 blockade in mismatch repair-deficient tumors. Trimming took 5 bases from V and 5 from J; bases not matched to a gene: 12. Germline CDR1 and CDR2: MNHEY and SMNVEV (reference sequence). The CDR3 sequence is 18 residues long. Sequencing was performed with immunoSEQ multiplex PCR; in TCRdb, only in-frame clones are kept and a portion is missing. The sample carries 10,000 or so clones, about 93% recorded once. The time point here: roughly ten-day in vitro stimulation with candidate neoantigen peptide 3. PCR or immunohistochemistry showed mismatch repair deficiency in every enrolled patient. TCR sequencing covered a few patients who responded to pembrolizumab. Each of several ELISpot-reactive candidate peptides was used for roughly 10-day stimulation. Baseline for clone expansion was a parallel culture with no peptide. About this clone: Its antigen remains unidentified.

The source material was cells cultured in vitro, sampled from a patient treated with pembrolizumab. The rearrangement joins TRBV27 to TRBJ2-1; 13 nucleotides match TRBD2. This TCR was sampled from an adult with mismatch repair-deficient cancer. In DNA, the CDR3 is TGTGCCAGCAGTCCATTCGGGACTAGCGGGGTCCCAAACAATGAGCAGTTCTTC. Residues: CASSPFGTSGVPNNEQFF.